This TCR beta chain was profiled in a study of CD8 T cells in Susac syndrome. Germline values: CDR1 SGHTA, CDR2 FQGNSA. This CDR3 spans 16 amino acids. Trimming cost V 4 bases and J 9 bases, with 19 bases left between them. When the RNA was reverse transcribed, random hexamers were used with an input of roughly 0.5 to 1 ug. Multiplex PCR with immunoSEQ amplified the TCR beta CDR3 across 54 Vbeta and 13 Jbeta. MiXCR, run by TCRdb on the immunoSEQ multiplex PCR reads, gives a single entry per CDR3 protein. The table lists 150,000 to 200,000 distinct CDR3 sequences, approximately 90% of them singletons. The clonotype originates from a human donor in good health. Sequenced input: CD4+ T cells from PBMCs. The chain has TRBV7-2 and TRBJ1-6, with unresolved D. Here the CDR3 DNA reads TGTGCCAGCAGCTCATTCGCGTCGGGCAGCGGTTCACCCCTCCACTTT. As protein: CASSSFASGSGSPLHF.